The next 5 T cell receptor beta chains were all read from a single sample in a study of cytomegalovirus exposure and HLA in healthy donors. PCR employed 60 Vbeta and 13 Jbeta primers. Clones were read by immunoSEQ multiplex PCR, and TCRdb kept only the in-frame ones, dropping some. Of some 200,000 clones in the sample, 75% to 90% were seen once. The sequencing sample was made of PBMCs. The receptor set was obtained from a woman aged 45 to 65 in good health and CMV-seropositive.

J is TRBJ2-5 and V is TRBV7-8; the match to TRBD2 covers 9 bases. Gene TRBJ2-7 matches the end of the DNA better, so the J call may be wrong. Germline V gives CDR1 SGHVS, CDR2 FQNEAQ. This CDR3 comprises 18 residues. CDR3 DNA: TGTGCCAGCAGCCCCCACAGTGGTAGCGGGGGCCCTACCTACGAGCAGTACTTC. Its translation is CASSPHSGSGGPTYEQYF.

The chain uses TRBV6-1 and TRBJ1-2; unclear D gene. Trimming stripped 1 base from V and 2 bases from J, with 8 bases between. This CDR3 has 14 residues. The V gene's germline CDR1 is MNHNS and CDR2 SASEGT. The chain's CDR3 is CASSEGGLNYGYTF. In DNA form, the CDR3 reads TGTGCCAGCAGTGAAGGTGGGCTGAACTATGGCTACACCTTC.

The chain uses TRBV5-6 and TRBJ2-5; tentative D call: TRBD2 (5 bases). V was clipped by 3 bases and J by 3 bases, with 15 bases between them. The CDR3 length is 15 residues. CDR1 and CDR2 (germline): SGHDT, YYEEEE. CDR3 loop: CASSWWADSKETQYF. Here the CDR3 DNA reads TGTGCCAGCAGCTGGTGGGCGGACTCCAAAGAGACCCAGTACTTC.

The rearrangement joins TRBV2 to TRBJ2-6; 7 bases map to TRBD2. Germline values: CDR1 SNHLY, CDR2 FYNNEI. This CDR3 region has 15 residues. Germline trimming cut 11 bases from V and 0 bases from J; bases unmatched to any gene: 7. The CDR3 DNA reads as TGTGCCGGTATCGGGAGGCACTCTGGGGCCAACGTCCTGACTTTC. Residues: CAGIGRHSGANVLTF.

The chain links TRBV9 to TRBJ2-5; TRBD2 matches at 7 bases. The CDR3 has 16 residues. CDR1 and CDR2 from the germline V gene are SGDLS and YYNGEE. V shed 3 bases and J 5 bases; nucleotides not matched to a gene: 13. The CDR3 nucleotides are TGTGCCAGCAGCGGGGGTATGGGGAGGGTCGGGGAGACCCAGTACTTC. It is translated as CASSGGMGRVGETQYF. Full variable domain (missing parts from reference TRBV9 and TRBJ2-5): DSGVTQTPKHLITATGQRVTLRCSPRSGDLSVYWYQQSLDQGLQFLIQYYNGEERAKGNILERFSAQQFPDLHSELNLSSLELGDSALYFCASSGGMGRVGETQYFGPGTRLLVL.